A selection of T cell receptor beta chains follows, all from one sample in a study of shared clonotypes between healthy human individuals. Profiled with immunoSEQ multiplex PCR; TCRdb holds only in-frame clones, not every one. The table lists around 480,000 clones, approximately 79% of them singletons. The sample taken for sequencing was PBMCs. Receptor source: a woman aged 40 to 49 in good health. Some clones in this sample may be carry-over from other donors' samples. CDR3s leave out the opening cysteine and the closing phenylalanine or tryptophan. Fields, in order: V gene, J gene, CDR3 protein.

TRBV9,TRBJ2-7,ASSVRDYAYEQY
TRBV7-9,TRBJ2-3,ASSNPGPYATDTQY
TRBV28,TRBJ2-7,ASSGPGARTYEQY
TRBV30,TRBJ2-5,AWTGVAGETQY
TRBV29-1,TRBJ2-1,SVEVSGRFDEQF
TRBV10-3,TRBJ2-1,AISESLGREGLNEQF
TRBV6-5,TRBJ2-5,ASRRQGVETQY
TRBV5-6,TRBJ2-5,ASSVRETQY
TRBV28,TRBJ2-1,ASSFRALYNEQF
TRBV11-3,TRBJ2-3,ASSLGVAGEGDTQY
TRBV19,TRBJ2-2,ASSMGAGRFTGELF
TRBV5-1,TRBJ2-3,ASKAGGTTDTQY
TRBV11-2,TRBJ1-1,ASSLIDGEAF
TRBV28,TRBJ2-1,ASRPPGTPSSYNEQF
TRBV28,TRBJ2-7,ASSFAVLPPYEQY
TRBV21-1,TRBJ1-3,ASSKQDRGRGSGNTIY
TRBV5-1,TRBJ2-6,ASTYSGANVLT
TRBV4-2,TRBJ2-5,ASSQGDRDGETQY
TRBV5-1,TRBJ1-1,ASSPSGFTEAF
TRBV5-1,TRBJ2-2,ASSLVPGLAANTGELF
TRBV30,TRBJ2-3,AWRPDTDTQY
TRBV18,TRBJ2-2,ASSPPTGELF
TRBV12-2,TRBJ2-2,ASRLEASLVGTGELF
TRBV5-4,TRBJ2-7,ASSLAGGPLYEQY
TRBV10-3,TRBJ1-1,AIGGTTNTEAF
TRBV5-4,TRBJ2-5,ASSGGIVETQY
TRBV11-2,TRBJ2-7,ASSLGAGPYEQY
TRBV5-4,TRBJ2-5,ASSLGRDTQY
TRBV7-3,TRBJ2-1,ASSSGLAGADEQF
TRBV5-1,TRBJ2-5,ASSLTGVQETQY
TRBV6-1,TRBJ1-5,ASSESRSHNQPQH